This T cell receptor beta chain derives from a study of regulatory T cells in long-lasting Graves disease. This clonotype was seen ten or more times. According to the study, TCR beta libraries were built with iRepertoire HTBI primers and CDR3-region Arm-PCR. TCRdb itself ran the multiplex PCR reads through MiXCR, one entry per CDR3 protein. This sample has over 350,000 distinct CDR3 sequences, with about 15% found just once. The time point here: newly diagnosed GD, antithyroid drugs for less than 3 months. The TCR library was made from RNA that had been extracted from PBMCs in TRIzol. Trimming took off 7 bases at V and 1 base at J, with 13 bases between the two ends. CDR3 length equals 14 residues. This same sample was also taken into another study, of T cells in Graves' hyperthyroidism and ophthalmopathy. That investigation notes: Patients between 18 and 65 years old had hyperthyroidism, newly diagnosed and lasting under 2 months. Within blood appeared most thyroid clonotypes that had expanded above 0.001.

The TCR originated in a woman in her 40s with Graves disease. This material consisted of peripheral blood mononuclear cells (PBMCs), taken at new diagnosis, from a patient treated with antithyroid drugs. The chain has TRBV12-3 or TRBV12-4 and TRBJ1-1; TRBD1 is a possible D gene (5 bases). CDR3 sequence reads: CASTTRGWNTEAFF. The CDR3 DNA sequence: TGTGCCAGCACCACGAGGGGTTGGAACACTGAAGCTTTCTTT.